This T cell receptor beta chain was recorded in a study of Ad26.COV2.S vaccination and SARS-CoV-2 variants. For the study at large: Intramuscularly, Ad26.COV2.S was given either once or twice, 56 days apart. Regarding the study as a whole: Participants given vaccine showed non-spike TCR breadth similar to that of placebo recipients.

The protocol was immunoSEQ multiplex PCR, while the TCRdb copy is restricted to in-frame clones and leaves out a portion. The sample holds approximately 410,000 clones; approximately 88% are singletons and the top ten take roughly 4%. About this clone itself: What it recognizes is unknown.

V was pared by 6 bases and J by 2 bases, with 16 bases between. From germline, CDR1 is LNHDA and CDR2 SQIVND (reference sequence). This CDR3 has 16 amino acids. The treatment is: some 20 received Ad26.COV2.S at low or high dose, single or two shots; roughly five received placebo; per-sample allocation not given. Sampling was performed 63 days after the first vaccine or placebo injection. An adult of 18-55 years in Boston served as donor. An Ad26 vector was used to express Wuhan-strain SARS-CoV-2 spike as the vaccine. The chain links TRBV19 to TRBJ1-4, with D hard to call. The receptor's source is a person between 18 and 65 years old who received the Ad26.COV2.S COVID-19 vaccine or a placebo. The specimen comprised peripheral blood, sampled in a trial of Ad26.COV2.S vaccine versus placebo. This chain's CDR3 is CASSSRRGGTNEKLFF. The CDR3 nucleotides read TGTGCCAGTAGCTCCCGCCGAGGTGGGACTAATGAAAAACTGTTTTTT.